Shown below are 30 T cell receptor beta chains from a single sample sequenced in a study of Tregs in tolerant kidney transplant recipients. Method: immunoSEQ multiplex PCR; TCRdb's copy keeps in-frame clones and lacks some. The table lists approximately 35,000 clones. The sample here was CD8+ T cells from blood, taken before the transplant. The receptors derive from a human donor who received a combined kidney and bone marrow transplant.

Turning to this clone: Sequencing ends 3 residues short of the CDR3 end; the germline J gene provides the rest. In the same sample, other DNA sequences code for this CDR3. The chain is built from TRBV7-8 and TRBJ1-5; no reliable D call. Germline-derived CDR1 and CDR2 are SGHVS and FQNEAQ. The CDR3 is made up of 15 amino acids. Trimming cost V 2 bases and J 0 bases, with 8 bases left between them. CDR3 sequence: CASSLLADSNQPQHF. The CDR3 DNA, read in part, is TGTGCCAGCAGCTTACTAGCTGATAGCAATCAGCCC. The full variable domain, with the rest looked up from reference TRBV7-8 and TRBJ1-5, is GAGVSQSPRYKVAKRGQDVALRCDPISGHVSLFWYQQALGQGPEFLTYFQNEAQLDKSGLPSDRFFAERPEGSVSTLKIQRTQQEDSAVYLCASSLLADSNQPQHFGDGTRLSIL.

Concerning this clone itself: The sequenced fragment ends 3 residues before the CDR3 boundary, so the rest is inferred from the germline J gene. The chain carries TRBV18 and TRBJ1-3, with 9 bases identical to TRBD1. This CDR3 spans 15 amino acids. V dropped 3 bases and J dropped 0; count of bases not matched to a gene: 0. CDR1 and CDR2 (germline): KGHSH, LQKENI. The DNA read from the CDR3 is TGTGCCAGCTCACCGGACAGGGGCTCTGGAAACACC. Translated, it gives CASSPDRGSGNT. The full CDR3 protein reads CASSPDRGSGNTIYF.

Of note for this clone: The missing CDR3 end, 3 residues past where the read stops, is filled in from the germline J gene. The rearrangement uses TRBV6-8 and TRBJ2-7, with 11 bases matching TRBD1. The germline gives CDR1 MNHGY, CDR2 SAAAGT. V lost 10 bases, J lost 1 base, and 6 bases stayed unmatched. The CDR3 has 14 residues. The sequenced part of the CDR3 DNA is TGTGCCACCCTGGGGGACAGGGGGTCCTACGAG. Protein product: CATLGDRGSYE. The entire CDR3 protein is CATLGDRGSYEQYF.

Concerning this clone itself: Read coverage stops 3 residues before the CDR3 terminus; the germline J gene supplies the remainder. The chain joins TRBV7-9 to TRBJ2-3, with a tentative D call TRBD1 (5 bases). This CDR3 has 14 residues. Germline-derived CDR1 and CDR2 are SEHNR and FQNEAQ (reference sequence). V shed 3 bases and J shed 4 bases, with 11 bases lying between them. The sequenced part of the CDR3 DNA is TGTGCCAGCAGCTTTCTAGGGGCCTCAGATACG. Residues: CASSFLGASDT. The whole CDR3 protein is CASSFLGASDTQYF. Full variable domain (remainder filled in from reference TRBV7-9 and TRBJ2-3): DTGVSQNPRHKITKRGQNVTFRCDPISEHNRLYWYRQTLGQGPEFLTYFQNEAQLEKSRLLSDRFSAERPKGSFSTLEIQRTEQGDSAMYLCASSFLGASDTQYFGPGTRLTVL.

The covered CDR3 bases are TGTGCCAGCAGAACTCAGGGTACTAACACTGAA. Protein sequence: CASRTQGTNTE. The full CDR3 reads CASRTQGTNTEAFF. The chain carries TRBV7-8 and TRBJ1-1; a weak D match, TRBD1 (5 bases). With the read ending 3 residues before the CDR3 end, the germline J gene is used to fill in that end. V dropped 6 bases and J dropped 2 bases, with 13 bases sitting between them. This CDR3 region has 14 residues. Germline CDR1 is SGHVS and CDR2 is FQNEAQ.

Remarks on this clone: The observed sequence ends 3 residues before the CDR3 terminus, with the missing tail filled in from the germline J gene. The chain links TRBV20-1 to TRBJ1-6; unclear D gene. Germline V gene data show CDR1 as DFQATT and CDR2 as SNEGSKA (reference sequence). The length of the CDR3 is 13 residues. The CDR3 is CSAREGSLLPLHF. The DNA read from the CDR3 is TGCAGTGCTAGAGAAGGGTCTCTCTTGCCC.

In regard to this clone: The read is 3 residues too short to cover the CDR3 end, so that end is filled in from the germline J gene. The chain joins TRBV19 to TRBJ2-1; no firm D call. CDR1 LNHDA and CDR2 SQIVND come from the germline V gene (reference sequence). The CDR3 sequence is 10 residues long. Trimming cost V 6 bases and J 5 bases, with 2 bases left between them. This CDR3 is CASSNNEQFF. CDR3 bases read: TGTGCCAGTAGCAACAATGAG. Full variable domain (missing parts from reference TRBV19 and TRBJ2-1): DGGITQSPKYLFRKEGQNVTLSCEQNLNHDAMYWYRQDPGQGLRLIYYSQIVNDFQKGDIAEGYSVSREKKESFPLTVTSAQKNPTAFYLCASSNNEQFFGPGTRLTVL.

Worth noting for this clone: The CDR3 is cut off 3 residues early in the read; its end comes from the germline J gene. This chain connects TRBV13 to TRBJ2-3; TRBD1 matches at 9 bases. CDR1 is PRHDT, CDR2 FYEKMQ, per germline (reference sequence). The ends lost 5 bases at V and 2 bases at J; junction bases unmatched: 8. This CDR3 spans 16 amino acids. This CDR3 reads CASSTRDREITDTQYF. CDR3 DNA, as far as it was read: TGTGCCAGCAGCACTAGGGACAGGGAGATCACAGATACG.

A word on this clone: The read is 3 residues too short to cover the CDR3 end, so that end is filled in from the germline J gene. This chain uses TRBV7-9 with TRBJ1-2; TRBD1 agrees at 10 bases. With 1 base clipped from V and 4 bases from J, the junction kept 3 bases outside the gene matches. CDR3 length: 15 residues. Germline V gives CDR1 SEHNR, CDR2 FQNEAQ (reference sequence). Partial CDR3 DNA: TGTGCCAGCAGCTTAGAGGGGGACAGGGGCTATGGC. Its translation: CASSLEGDRGYG. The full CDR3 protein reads CASSLEGDRGYGYTF.

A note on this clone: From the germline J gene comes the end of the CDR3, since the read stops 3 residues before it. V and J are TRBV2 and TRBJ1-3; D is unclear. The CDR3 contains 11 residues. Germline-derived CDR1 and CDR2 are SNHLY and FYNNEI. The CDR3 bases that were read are TGTGCCAGCAGTATAGACGGGGTT. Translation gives CASSIDGV. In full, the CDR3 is CASSIDGVIYF.

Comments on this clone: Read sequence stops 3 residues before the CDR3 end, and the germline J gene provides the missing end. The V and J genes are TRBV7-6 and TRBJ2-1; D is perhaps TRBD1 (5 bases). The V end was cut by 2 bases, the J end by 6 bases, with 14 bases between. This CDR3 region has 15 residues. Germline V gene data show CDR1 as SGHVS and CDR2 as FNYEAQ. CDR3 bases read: TGTGCCAGCAGCTTATTGCCCCTAAGGGGCAATGAG. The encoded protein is CASSLLPLRGNE. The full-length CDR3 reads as CASSLLPLRGNEQFF.

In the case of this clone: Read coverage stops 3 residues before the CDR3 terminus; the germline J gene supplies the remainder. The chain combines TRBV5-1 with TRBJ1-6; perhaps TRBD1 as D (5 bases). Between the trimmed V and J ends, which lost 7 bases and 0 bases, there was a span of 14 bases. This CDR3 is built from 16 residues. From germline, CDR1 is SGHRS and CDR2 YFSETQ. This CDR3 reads CASRAPGVSYNSPLHF. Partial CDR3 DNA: TGCGCCAGCCGAGCGCCGGGGGTCTCCTATAATTCACCC.

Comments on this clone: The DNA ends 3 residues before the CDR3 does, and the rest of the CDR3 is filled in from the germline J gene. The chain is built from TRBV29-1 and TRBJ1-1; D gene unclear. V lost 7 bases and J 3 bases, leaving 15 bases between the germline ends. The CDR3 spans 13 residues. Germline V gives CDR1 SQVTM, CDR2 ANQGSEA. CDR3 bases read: TGCAGCGCGTTCGTGGCGGCGTACACTGAA. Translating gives CSAFVAAYTE. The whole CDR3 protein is CSAFVAAYTEAFF. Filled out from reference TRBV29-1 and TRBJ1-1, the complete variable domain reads SAVISQKPSRDICQRGTSLTIQCQVDSQVTMMFWYRQQPGQSLTLIATANQGSEATYESGFVIDKFPISRPNLTFSTLTVSNMSPEDSSIYLCSAFVAAYTEAFFGQGTRLTVV.

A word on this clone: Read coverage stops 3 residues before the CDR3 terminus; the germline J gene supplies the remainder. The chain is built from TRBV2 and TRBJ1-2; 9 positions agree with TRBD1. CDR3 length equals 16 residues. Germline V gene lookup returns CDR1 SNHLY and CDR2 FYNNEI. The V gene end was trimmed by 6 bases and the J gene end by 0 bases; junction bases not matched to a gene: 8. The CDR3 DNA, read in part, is TGTGCCAGCAGGGCTAGGGACAGGGACTCTAACTATGGC. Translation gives CASRARDRDSNYG. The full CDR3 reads CASRARDRDSNYGYTF.

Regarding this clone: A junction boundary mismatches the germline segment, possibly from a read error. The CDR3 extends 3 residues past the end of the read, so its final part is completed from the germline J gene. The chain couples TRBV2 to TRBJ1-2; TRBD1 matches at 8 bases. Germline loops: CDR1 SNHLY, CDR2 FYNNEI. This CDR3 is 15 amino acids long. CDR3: CASREGDRGLHGYTF. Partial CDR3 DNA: TGTGCCAGCAGGGAAGGAGACAGGGGATTACATGGC.

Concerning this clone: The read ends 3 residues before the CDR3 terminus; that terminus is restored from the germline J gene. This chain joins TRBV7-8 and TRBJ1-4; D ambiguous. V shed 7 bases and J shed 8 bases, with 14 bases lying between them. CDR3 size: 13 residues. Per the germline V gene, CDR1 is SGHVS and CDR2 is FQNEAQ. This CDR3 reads CASTRGDLEKLFF. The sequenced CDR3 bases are TGTGCCAGCACCCGGGGTGATTTGGAAAAA.

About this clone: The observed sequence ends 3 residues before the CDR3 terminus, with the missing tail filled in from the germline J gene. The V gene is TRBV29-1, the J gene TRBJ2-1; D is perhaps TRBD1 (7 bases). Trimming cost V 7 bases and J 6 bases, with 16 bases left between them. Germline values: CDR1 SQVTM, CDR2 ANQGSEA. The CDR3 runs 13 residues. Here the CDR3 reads CSGGGGASNEQFF. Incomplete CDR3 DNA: TGCAGCGGTGGAGGGGGCGCGAGCAATGAG.

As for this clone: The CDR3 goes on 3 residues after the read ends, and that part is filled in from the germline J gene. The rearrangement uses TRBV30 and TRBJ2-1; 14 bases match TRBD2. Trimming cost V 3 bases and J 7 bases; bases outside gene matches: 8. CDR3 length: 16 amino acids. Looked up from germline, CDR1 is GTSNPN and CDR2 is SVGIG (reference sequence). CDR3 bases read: TGTGCCTGGAGCTCCCCGACTAGCGGGAGGGATAATGAG. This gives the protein CAWSSPTSGRDNE. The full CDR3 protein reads CAWSSPTSGRDNEQFF.

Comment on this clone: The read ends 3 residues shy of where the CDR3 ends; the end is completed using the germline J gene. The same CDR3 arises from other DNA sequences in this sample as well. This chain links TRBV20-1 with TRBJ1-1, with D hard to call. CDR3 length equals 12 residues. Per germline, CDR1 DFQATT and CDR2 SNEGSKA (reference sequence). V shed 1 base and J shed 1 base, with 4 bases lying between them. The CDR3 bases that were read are TGCAGTGCTAGAGCGGGGAACACTGAA. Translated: CSARAGNTE. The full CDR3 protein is CSARAGNTEAFF.

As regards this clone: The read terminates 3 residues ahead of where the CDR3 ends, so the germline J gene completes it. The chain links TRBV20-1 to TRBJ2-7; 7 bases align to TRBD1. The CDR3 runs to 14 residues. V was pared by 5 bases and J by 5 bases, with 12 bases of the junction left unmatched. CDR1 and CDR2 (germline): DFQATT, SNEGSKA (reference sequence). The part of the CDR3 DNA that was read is TGCAGTGCTCCTTCCGGGACAGTGGTTAACGAG. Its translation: CSAPSGTVVNE. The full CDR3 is CSAPSGTVVNEQYF.

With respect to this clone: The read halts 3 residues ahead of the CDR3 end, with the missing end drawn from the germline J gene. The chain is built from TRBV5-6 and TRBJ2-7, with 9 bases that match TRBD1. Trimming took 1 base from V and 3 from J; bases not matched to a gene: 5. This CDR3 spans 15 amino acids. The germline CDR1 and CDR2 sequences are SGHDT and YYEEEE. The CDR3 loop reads CASSLYGTGYYEQYF. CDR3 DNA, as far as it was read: TGTGCCAGCAGCTTGTATGGGACAGGGTACTACGAG.

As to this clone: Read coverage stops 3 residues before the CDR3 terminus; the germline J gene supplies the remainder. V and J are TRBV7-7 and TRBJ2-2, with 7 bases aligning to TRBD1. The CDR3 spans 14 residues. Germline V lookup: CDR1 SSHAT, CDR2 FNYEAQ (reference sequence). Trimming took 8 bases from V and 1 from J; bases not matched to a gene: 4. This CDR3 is CASGDRENTGELFF. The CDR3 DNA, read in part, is TGTGCCAGCGGTGACAGGGAGAACACCGGGGAG.

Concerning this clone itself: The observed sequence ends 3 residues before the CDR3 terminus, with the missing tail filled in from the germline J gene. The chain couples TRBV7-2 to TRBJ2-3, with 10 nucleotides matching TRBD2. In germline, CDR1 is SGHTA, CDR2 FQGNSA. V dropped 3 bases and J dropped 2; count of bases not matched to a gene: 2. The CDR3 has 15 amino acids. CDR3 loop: CASSLGLAFTDTQYF. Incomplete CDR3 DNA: TGTGCCAGCAGCTTGGGACTAGCGTTCACAGATACG.

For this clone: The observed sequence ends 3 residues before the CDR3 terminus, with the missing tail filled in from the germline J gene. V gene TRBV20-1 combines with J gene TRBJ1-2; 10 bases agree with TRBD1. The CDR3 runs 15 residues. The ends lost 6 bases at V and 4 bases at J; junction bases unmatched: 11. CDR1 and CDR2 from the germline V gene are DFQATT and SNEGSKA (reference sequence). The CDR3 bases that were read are TGCAGTGCCCCCGGGACAGGGGATCTCCCCTATGGC. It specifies CSAPGTGDLPYG. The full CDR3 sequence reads CSAPGTGDLPYGYTF.

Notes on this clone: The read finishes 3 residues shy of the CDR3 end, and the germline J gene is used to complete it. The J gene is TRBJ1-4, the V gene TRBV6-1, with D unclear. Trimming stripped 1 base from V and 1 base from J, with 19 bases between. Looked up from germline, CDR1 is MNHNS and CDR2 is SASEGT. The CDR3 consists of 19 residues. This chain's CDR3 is CASSEGRGWALLTNEKLFF. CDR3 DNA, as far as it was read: TGTGCCAGCAGTGAAGGGCGGGGATGGGCTTTGTTAACTAATGAAAAA.

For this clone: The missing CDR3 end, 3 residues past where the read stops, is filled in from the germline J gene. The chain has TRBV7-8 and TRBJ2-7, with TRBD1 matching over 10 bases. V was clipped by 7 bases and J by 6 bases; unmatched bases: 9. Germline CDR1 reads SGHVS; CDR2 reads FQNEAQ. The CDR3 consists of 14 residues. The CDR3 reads CASTHGTGVGEQYF. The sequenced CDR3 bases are TGTGCCAGCACCCACGGGACAGGGGTCGGCGAG.

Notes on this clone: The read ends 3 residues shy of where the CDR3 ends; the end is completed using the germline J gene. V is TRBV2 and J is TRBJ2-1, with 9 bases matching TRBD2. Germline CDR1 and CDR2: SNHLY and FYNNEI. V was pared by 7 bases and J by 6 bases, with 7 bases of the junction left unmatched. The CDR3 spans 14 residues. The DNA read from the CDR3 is TGTGCCAGCACCATCTGGCGGGGGGGCAATGAG. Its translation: CASTIWRGGNE. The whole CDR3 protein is CASTIWRGGNEQFF.

Partial CDR3 DNA: TGTGCCAGTAGTATTCTTCGAGAAACAAGAAACATT. Its protein product is CASSILRETRNI. In full, the CDR3 reads CASSILRETRNIQYF. The chain employs TRBV19 and TRBJ2-4; no clear D gene. The read ends 3 residues before the CDR3 terminus; that terminus is restored from the germline J gene. Germline-derived CDR1 and CDR2 are LNHDA and SQIVND (reference sequence). The V end lost 3 bases, the J end lost 6 bases, and 15 bases lay between the germline ends. The CDR3 covers 15 residues.

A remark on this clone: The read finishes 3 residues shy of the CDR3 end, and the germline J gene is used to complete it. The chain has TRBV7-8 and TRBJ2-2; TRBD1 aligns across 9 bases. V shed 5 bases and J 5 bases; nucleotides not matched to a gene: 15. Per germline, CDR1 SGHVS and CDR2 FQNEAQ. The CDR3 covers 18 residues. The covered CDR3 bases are TGTGCCAGCAGCCTGATTAACGGGGGACAGGGACTGACCGGGGAG. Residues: CASSLINGGQGLTGE. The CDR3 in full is CASSLINGGQGLTGELFF.

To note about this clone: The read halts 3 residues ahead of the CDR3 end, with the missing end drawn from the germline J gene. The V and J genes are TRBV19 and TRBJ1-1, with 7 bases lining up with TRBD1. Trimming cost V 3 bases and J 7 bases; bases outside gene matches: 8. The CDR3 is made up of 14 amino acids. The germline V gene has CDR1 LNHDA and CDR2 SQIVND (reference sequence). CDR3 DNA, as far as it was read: TGTGCCAGTAGTATGGTGTGGGACAGACTTGAA. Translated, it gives CASSMVWDRLE. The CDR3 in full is CASSMVWDRLEAFF.